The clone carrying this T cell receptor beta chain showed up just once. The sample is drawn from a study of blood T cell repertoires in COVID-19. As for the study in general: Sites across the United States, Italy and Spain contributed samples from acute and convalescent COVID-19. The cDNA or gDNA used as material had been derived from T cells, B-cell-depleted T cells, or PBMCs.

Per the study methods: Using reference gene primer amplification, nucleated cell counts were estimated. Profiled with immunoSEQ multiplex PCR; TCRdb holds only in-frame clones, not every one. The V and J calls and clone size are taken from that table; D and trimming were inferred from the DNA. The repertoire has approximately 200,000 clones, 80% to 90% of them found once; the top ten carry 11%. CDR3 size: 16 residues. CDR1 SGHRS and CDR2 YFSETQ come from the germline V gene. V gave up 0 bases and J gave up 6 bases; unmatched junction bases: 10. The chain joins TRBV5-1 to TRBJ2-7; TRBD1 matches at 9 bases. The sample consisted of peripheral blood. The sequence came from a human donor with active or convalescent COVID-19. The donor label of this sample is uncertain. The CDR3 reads CASSLAPGTGYGEQYF. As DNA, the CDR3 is TGCGCCAGCAGCTTGGCCCCTGGGACAGGGTACGGCGAGCAGTACTTC.